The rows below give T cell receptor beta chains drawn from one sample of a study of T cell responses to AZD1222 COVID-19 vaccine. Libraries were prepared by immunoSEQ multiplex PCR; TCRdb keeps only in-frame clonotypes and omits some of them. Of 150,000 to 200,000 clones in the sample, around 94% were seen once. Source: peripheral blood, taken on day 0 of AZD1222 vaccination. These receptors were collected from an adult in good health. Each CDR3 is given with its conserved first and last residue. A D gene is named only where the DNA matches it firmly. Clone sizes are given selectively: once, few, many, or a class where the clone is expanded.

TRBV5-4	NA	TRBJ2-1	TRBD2	CASSPGTSGKSEQFF	TGTGCCAGCAGCCCCGGGACTAGCGGGAAAAGCGAGCAGTTCTTC
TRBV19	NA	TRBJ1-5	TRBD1	CASSTRDRGGGQPQHF	TGTGCCAGTAGTACAAGGGACAGGGGGGGTGGTCAGCCCCAGCATTTT
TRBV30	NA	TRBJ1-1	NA	CAWSVPLSRYGGNTEAFF	TGTGCCTGGAGTGTACCCCTTAGTAGGTACGGGGGGAACACTGAAGCTTTCTTT
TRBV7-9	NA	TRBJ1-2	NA	CASSLAVPSYGYTF	TGTGCCAGCAGCTTAGCGGTCCCGTCCTATGGCTACACCTTC
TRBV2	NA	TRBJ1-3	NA	CASAPRPGNTIYF	TGTGCCAGCGCCCCTAGGCCTGGAAACACCATATATTTT
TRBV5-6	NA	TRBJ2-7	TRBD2	CASSWASGSNEQYF	TGTGCCAGCAGCTGGGCTAGCGGGAGCAACGAGCAGTACTTC
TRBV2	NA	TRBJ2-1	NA	CASRRGDPYYNEQFF	TGTGCCAGCAGGAGGGGGGACCCCTACTACAATGAGCAGTTCTTC
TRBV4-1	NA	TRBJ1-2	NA	CASSQGPVPYGYTF	TGCGCCAGCAGCCAAGGGCCAGTACCCTATGGCTACACCTTC
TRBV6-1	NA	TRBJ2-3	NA	CASSDEGQATDTQYF	TGTGCCAGCAGTGATGAGGGGCAGGCTACAGATACGCAGTATTTT
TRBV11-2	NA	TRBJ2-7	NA	CASSSLNYEQYF	TGTGCCAGCAGCTCTTTGAACTACGAGCAGTACTTC
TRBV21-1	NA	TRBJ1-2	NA	CVRTGRPYGYTF	TGTGTCCGGACAGGGAGGCCCTATGGCTACACCTTC
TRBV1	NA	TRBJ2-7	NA	CTSRRTSGLAYEQYF	TGCACCAGCCGACGGACTAGCGGGCTGGCCTACGAGCAGTACTTC
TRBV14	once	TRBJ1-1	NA	CASSPEGGRGAEAFF	TGTGCCAGCAGCCCAGAGGGGGGGCGAGGAGCTGAAGCTTTCTTT
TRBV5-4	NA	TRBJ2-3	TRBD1	CASQYRDRNTDTQYF	TGTGCCAGCCAATACCGGGACAGAAACACAGATACGCAGTATTTT
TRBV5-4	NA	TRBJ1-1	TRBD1	CASSPDRGRLNTEAFF	TGTGCCAGCAGCCCGGACAGGGGGAGATTGAACACTGAAGCTTTCTTT
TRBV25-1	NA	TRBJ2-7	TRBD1	CASSAIGTGGYEQYF	TGTGCCAGCAGTGCCATAGGGACAGGGGGCTACGAGCAGTACTTC
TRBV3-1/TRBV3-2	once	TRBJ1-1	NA	CASSQSRGGTEAFF	TGTGCCAGCAGCCAATCCCGGGGCGGCACTGAAGCTTTCTTT
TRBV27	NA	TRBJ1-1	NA	CASSLTGGGGAFF	TGTGCCAGCAGTTTAACAGGCGGCGGAGGAGCTTTCTTT
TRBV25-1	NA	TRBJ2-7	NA	CASSSGYEQYF	TGTGCCAGCAGTAGCGGGTACGAGCAGTACTTC
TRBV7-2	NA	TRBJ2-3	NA	CASSWGIAGPTDTQYF	TGTGCCAGCAGCTGGGGGATAGCTGGGCCCACAGATACGCAGTATTTT
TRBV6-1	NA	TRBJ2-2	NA	CASSEALNTGELFF	TGTGCCAGCAGTGAAGCGCTGAACACCGGGGAGCTGTTTTTT